The clone carrying this T cell receptor (beta chain) was seen only a few times. Its cognate antigen is unknown. The sample originates from a study of cytomegalovirus exposure and HLA in healthy donors. Study-wide context: Early on, a data release was issued that held about 85 million unique TCRs from HLA-typed donors. Study results and limitations: In a later analysis, at a false discovery rate of 0.05, under 20,000 TCR beta sequences were associated with HLA alleles. HLA-A and HLA-B allele assignments for most subjects were reportedly predicted accurately using TCR beta sequences.

Germline V gives CDR1 MNHNS, CDR2 SASEGT. V dropped 9 bases and J dropped 5; count of bases not matched to a gene: 15. The CDR3 runs 15 residues. PCR involved 60 Vbeta and 13 Jbeta primers. The method was immunoSEQ multiplex PCR; TCRdb's version includes in-frame clones alone and lacks a portion of them. The sample holds approximately 100,000 clones, more than 60% seen once. V and J are TRBV6-1 and TRBJ2-5; 7 bases are shared with TRBD1. The material sequenced was PBMCs. This receptor was taken from a man aged 18 to 30 in good health and CMV-seropositive. The CDR3 DNA is TGTGCCAGTTCAACTACGACAGGGAGTATGGAGACCCAGTACTTC. Translating gives CASSTTTGSMETQYF.